A selection of T cell receptor beta chains follows, all from one sample in a study of T-cell memory formation after mild COVID-19. From the 5' RACE reads, TCRdb called clonotypes with MiXCR, one entry per CDR3 protein. The table lists hundreds of thousands of distinct CDR3 sequences, roughly 14% of them singletons. The sequencing sample was made of PBMCs or a T cell subset sorted from them (not recorded which). Receptors were obtained from an adult woman who had mild COVID-19 (a few samples of this study predate the infection). Cell type and time point are not known. Both conserved end residues are part of each CDR3. The D gene is left open where the match is weak. Size tells how often a clone was seen (once, few, many) or the class of an expanded clone, and some rows leave it out.

d_call j_call v_call clone_size cdr3_nt cdr3_aa
TRBD1 TRBJ1-2 TRBV3-1 . TGTGCCAGCAGCCAAGGTTGGGACAGTTCTAACTATGGCTACACCTTC CASSQGWDSSNYGYTF
. TRBJ1-6 TRBV19 . TGTGCCAGTAGCACCTCGCGCCAGCGGTCACCCCTCCACTTT CASSTSRQRSPLHF
TRBD1 TRBJ1-2 TRBV20-1 . TGCAGTGCTAGAGATGAGACAGGGGCCTCCCCTGCACTTGATGGCTACACCTTC CSARDETGASPALDGYTF
. TRBJ2-4 TRBV12-3/TRBV12-4 . TGTGCCAGCAGCATTTACCCTATCGAACAAAACATTCAGTACTTC CASSIYPIEQNIQYF
TRBD2 TRBJ2-5 TRBV5-4 few TGTGCCAGCAGCCTGGGGACTAGCGGGATTGGTGAGACCCAGTACTTC CASSLGTSGIGETQYF
. TRBJ1-1 TRBV20-1 few TGCAGTCCCCGGGGTGAAGCTTTCTTT CSPRGEAFF
TRBD2 TRBJ2-3 TRBV4-2 few TGTGCCAGCAGCCAAGATCCCCTAGCGGGAGGGAGAGATACGCAGTATTTT CASSQDPLAGGRDTQYF
. TRBJ2-3 TRBV10-3 many TGTGCCATTGCGCAGCGAGATAGCACAGATACGCAGTATTTT CAIAQRDSTDTQYF
TRBD1 TRBJ2-1 TRBV5-1 . TGCGCCAGCAGCTCATTACCGACAGGGAACAATGAGCAGTTCTTC CASSSLPTGNNEQFF
. TRBJ2-7 TRBV6-6 few TGTGCCAGCAGTCCTATAAGCTACGAGCAGTACTTC CASSPISYEQYF
TRBD2 TRBJ2-3 TRBV12-3/TRBV12-4 . TGTGCCAGCAGTCCGAGACTAGCGGAGAGCACAGATACGCAGTATTTT CASSPRLAESTDTQYF
. TRBJ1-1 TRBV3-1 . TGTGCCAGCAGCCATGACCGCACTGAAGCTTTCTTT CASSHDRTEAFF
TRBD2 TRBJ2-7 TRBV7-2 . TGTGCCAGCAGCAAACCGGGACTAGCGACCTACGAGCAGTACTTC CASSKPGLATYEQYF
TRBD2 TRBJ2-1 TRBV15 . TGTGCCACCAGCAGAGATAGCGGGAGCTACAATGAGCAGTTCTTC CATSRDSGSYNEQFF
TRBD2 TRBJ2-1 TRBV12-3/TRBV12-4 . TGTGCCAGCAGTTTAGGACTAGCGGGAGTGTGGTTTGAGCAGTTCTTC CASSLGLAGVWFEQFF
. TRBJ1-1 TRBV29-1 few TGCAGCTCTTGGGACCTGATGGACACTGAAGCTTTCTTT CSSWDLMDTEAFF
TRBD2 TRBJ2-1 TRBV6-5 . TGTGCCAGCAGTCAAACTGGGGCGGGAGGGAACAATGAGCAGTTCTTC CASSQTGAGGNNEQFF
. TRBJ2-2 TRBV5-1 . TGCGCCAGCAGCAAGGATCCCACCGGGGAGCTGTTTTTT CASSKDPTGELFF
. TRBJ2-7 TRBV29-1 many TGCAGCGTTGGAGGACAGCCTGCCTACGAGCAGTACTTC CSVGGQPAYEQYF
. TRBJ1-6 TRBV30 few TGTGCCTGGAGCGAGGGACGGTTACATAATTCACCCCTCCACTTT CAWSEGRLHNSPLHF
. TRBJ2-3 TRBV30 . TGTGCCTGGAGAGAGGGTGTAACAGATACGCAGTATTTT CAWREGVTDTQYF
. TRBJ1-6 TRBV12-3/TRBV12-4 . TGTGCCAGCAGTTTAGGGGGTCATTCACCCCTCCACTTT CASSLGGHSPLHF
TRBD2 TRBJ2-5 TRBV4-2 few TGTGCCAGCAGCACGGGGGGTCCGGAGACCCAGTACTTC CASSTGGPETQYF
TRBD2 TRBJ2-1 TRBV7-2 medium-sized TGTGCCAGCAGCTCTAGCGGGAGTACTTACAATGAGCAGTTCTTC CASSSSGSTYNEQFF
. TRBJ2-7 TRBV5-1 . TGCGCCAGCTCTGACGGCGCTTACGAGCAGTACTTC CASSDGAYEQYF